This T cell receptor beta chain was sequenced for a study of OX40 agonist ivuxolimab in advanced cancers. Across the study: Averaging roughly 60 years in age, with a range of about 23 to 79, the cohort was 82.7% male. Study-wide points: Nonresponders, in some cases, also had low normalized T-cell clonal expansion. Within 6 weeks, CD4+ and CD8+ blood T cells expanded clonally at 0.1 to 3.0 mg/kg.

Data came from immunoSEQ multiplex PCR; TCRdb stores just in-frame clones and leaves some out. The table lists tens of thousands of clones, around 80% of them singletons. Comments on this clone: What it binds is not known.

With 3 bases removed from V and 3 bases from J, the gap between germline ends came to 11 bases. CDR1 SNHLY and CDR2 FYNNEI come from the germline V gene. There are 15 residues in the CDR3. The chain combines TRBV2 with TRBJ1-4, with TRBD1 as a possible D gene (5 bases). Sequencing used CD4+ or CD8+ T cells sorted from blood, obtained in a trial of the OX40 agonist ivuxolimab. This TCR was sampled from an adult with an advanced solid tumor such as melanoma, head and neck, liver or kidney cancer. CDR3: CASSEFRVANEKLFF. The CDR3, as DNA: TGTGCCAGCAGTGAGTTCAGGGTGGCTAATGAAAAACTGTTTTTT.